The 14 T cell receptor beta chains below come from one sample, sequenced in a study of tumor and adjacent non-tumor tissue in lung cancer. TCRbeta libraries were built with three rounds of nested PCR, modified from ARM-PCR. TCRdb called the multiplex PCR reads again in MiXCR, with one record for every CDR3 protein. The repertoire consists of roughly 120,000 distinct CDR3 sequences, with roughly 84% occurring once and the leading ten covering about 22%. This sample's RNA came from whole unsorted tissue. The sequencing sample was made of lung tumor tissue. These receptor sequences come from a man between 65 and 85 years old with non-small cell lung cancer.

With regard to this clonotype: The junction departs from germline at one end; a sequencing error may be responsible. The chain couples TRBV10-1 to TRBJ1-2, with D perhaps TRBD1 (5 bases). This CDR3 has 15 amino acids. Germline CDR1 is WNHNN and CDR2 is SYGVQD (reference sequence). The CDR3 protein is CASSETTDQPYCYTF. DNA for the CDR3: TGCGCCAGCAGTGAGACGACAGACCAACCCTATTGCTACACCTTC.

In regard to this clonotype: Relative to the germline gene, one junction end is altered; a read error may explain this. This sequence joins TRBV11-1 and TRBJ2-5; no firm D call. Germline V gene data show CDR1 as SGHAT and CDR2 as FQDESV (reference sequence). The CDR3 is 15 residues long. The DNA of the CDR3 is TGTGCCAGGAGCCTGGGTAAGGCTAATCAAGAGACCCAGTGCTTC. This translates into CARSLGKANQETQCF.

The sample holds one count of this clonotype. This CDR3 fails to terminate in the conserved phenylalanine or tryptophan, so it likely reflects a read error. The V and J genes are TRBV11-1 and TRBJ1-2; D remains unclear. The germline V gene encodes CDR1 SGHAT and CDR2 FQDESV (reference sequence). The V gene lost 9 bases and the J gene lost 5 bases, with 13 bases spanning the gap. The CDR3 is 12 amino acids. CDR3 nucleotides: TGTGCCAGTAGGTTATACAGATATGGCTACACCATC. Its protein is CASRLYRYGYTI.

The rearrangement joins TRBV11-2 to TRBJ2-7; a possible D gene is TRBD1 (5 bases). The CDR3 loop spans 16 amino acids. V gave up 5 bases and J gave up 6 bases, with 23 bases separating them. CDR1 and CDR2 (germline): SGHAT, FQNNGV. The CDR3 loop reads CASSPPAWTSTCEQYF. CDR3 coding DNA: TGTGCCAGCAGCCCCCCCGCCTGGACATCAACCTGCGAGCAGTACTTC.

Of note for this clonotype: Sequence at one end of the junction differs from germline and may be a read error. The chain recombines TRBV5-6 with TRBJ2-7; D assignment may be TRBD1 or TRBD2 (6 bases each). Germline CDR1 reads SGHDT; CDR2 reads YYEEEE. This CDR3 is built from 13 residues. CDR3 loop: CVSRSGATYEHYF. The CDR3 DNA reads as TGTGTCAGCAGATCGGGGGCAACGTACGAGCACTACTTC.

On this clonotype itself: At one end, the junction sequence differs from germline, possibly due to a read error. The CDR3 here is CTSSRQGQGTETQYF. DNA for the CDR3: TGTACCAGCAGCCGGCAAGGACAGGGTACGGAGACCCAGTACTTC. The chain employs TRBV12-3 or TRBV12-4 and TRBJ2-5; 8 nucleotides match TRBD1. This CDR3 has 15 residues.

On this clonotype: The final CDR3 position lacks the conserved phenylalanine or tryptophan, pointing to a likely read error. The chain couples TRBV14 to TRBJ2-1, with a tentative D call TRBD1 (5 bases). CDR1 and CDR2 from the germline V gene are SGHDN and FVKESK. This CDR3 has 14 amino acids. The CDR3 is CVSTIQGPYNEQFY. CDR3 bases: TGTGTCAGCACCATCCAGGGCCCTTACAATGAGCAGTTCTAC.

Concerning this clonotype: The junction and the germline gene differ at one end; a read error may be behind it. The chain links TRBV19 to TRBJ2-7; the D is unclear. The CDR3 contains 14 residues. Germline V gene sequence: CDR1 LNHDA, CDR2 SQIVND (reference sequence). CDR3 in DNA: TGTGCCAGTAGAAAACTGGGAAAATCCTACGAGCATTACTTC. Translation gives CASRKLGKSYEHYF.

As concerns this clonotype: Sequence at one end of the junction differs from germline and may be a read error. V gene TRBV11-3 combines with J gene TRBJ2-1; 11 bases agree with TRBD2. The CDR3 runs to 20 residues. Germline V lookup: CDR1 SGHNT, CDR2 YENEEA. The CDR3 nucleotides read TGTGTCAGCAGCTTAGATAGTGATGTGGGACTAGCGGCAGTGGGGAATGAGCAGTTCTTC. This codes for CVSSLDSDVGLAAVGNEQFF.

For this clonotype: The junction does not match germline at one end; this may be a read error. The chain couples TRBV12-3 or TRBV12-4 to TRBJ2-5, with 8 bases lining up with TRBD1. The CDR3 is 13 residues long. In DNA form, the CDR3 reads TGTGCCAGCAAACCCGGACAGGGCTCCACCCAGTACTTT. It codes for CASKPGQGSTQYF.

The chain joins TRBV6-2 or TRBV6-3 to TRBJ1-5; maybe TRBD1 (5 bases). Germline loops: CDR1 MNHEY, CDR2 SVGEGT. V lost 8 bases and J lost 1, with 15 bases in between. CDR3 length equals 15 residues. CDR3 nucleotide sequence: TGTGCCAGCTGTAAAGCCAGGACAAGCAATCAGCCCCAGCATTTT. Translating it yields CASCKARTSNQPQHF.

Notes on this clonotype: Sequence at one end of the junction differs from germline and may be a read error. The genes are TRBV6-5 and TRBJ2-1; tentatively, D is TRBD2 (5 bases). This CDR3 has 13 residues. Germline V gene sequence: CDR1 MNHEY, CDR2 SVGAGI. The CDR3 region is CASRARDGHEQFF. The CDR3 DNA reads as TGTGCCAGCAGAGCCCGGGATGGTCATGAGCAGTTCTTT.

Of note for this clonotype: One junction end does not reproduce the germline sequence, and a read error may be involved. The chain carries TRBV6-5 and TRBJ2-1; 7 bases fit TRBD2. In germline, CDR1 is MNHEY, CDR2 SVGAGI. The CDR3 runs 12 residues. The CDR3 protein is CASLAEFNEQFF. CDR3 coding DNA: TGTGCCAGCCTAGCGGAATTCAATGAGCAATTCTTC.

About this clonotype itself: A read error may produce the germline difference seen at one junction end. The chain is built from TRBV4-1 and TRBJ1-1; the D gene is possibly TRBD1 (6 bases). CDR3 size: 16 residues. Germline CDR1 MGHRA, CDR2 YSYEKL. CDR3 in DNA: TGCGCCAGTAGCCAAGATCTGAGGGGGAAGAACACTGAAGCTTTCTTT. Translation gives CASSQDLRGKNTEAFF.